The rows below give T cell receptor beta chains drawn from one sample of a study of T cells after posttransplantation cyclophosphamide. Clones were read by immunoSEQ multiplex PCR, and TCRdb kept only the in-frame ones, dropping some. The data contain fewer than 25,000 clones, 97% of them seen just once; the ten biggest clones take up roughly 0.13%. Sequenced sample: naive CD4+ T cells sorted from PBMCs. The receptors stem from a man in his fifties or sixties in good health, CMV-negative, and a related stem cell transplant donor. Both conserved end residues are part of each CDR3. The order of the fields is V gene, clone size, D gene, J gene, CDR3 protein, CDR3 DNA. D genes are given only for firm matches. Some rows mark clone size as missing; the rest say once, few, many or name a class of expanded clone.

V: TRBV9
size: once
D: TRBD1
J: TRBJ1-4
CDR3: CASSGRDRGNEKLFF
DNA: TGTGCCAGCAGCGGCCGGGACAGGGGTAATGAAAAACTGTTTTTT

V: TRBV11-3
size: .
D: TRBD1
J: TRBJ1-6
CDR3: CASSLGQGSNSPLHF
DNA: TGTGCCAGCAGCTTGGGACAGGGTTCCAATTCACCCCTCCACTTT

V: TRBV10-3
size: .
D: .
J: TRBJ2-3
CDR3: CATSSRDTQYF
DNA: TGTGCCACGTCGTCGCGGGATACGCAGTATTTT

V: TRBV7-3
size: .
D: .
J: TRBJ2-3
CDR3: CASSPWRDPDTQYF
DNA: TGTGCCAGCAGCCCTTGGAGGGACCCAGATACGCAGTATTTT

V: TRBV19
size: .
D: TRBD2
J: TRBJ2-1
CDR3: CASSTRRGGAGYNEQFF
DNA: TGTGCCAGTAGTACCCGTCGCGGGGGGGCGGGCTACAATGAGCAGTTCTTC

V: TRBV19
size: .
D: TRBD1
J: TRBJ1-1
CDR3: CASSPPDRVFTEAFF
DNA: TGTGCCAGTAGTCCCCCTGACAGGGTGTTCACTGAAGCTTTCTTT

V: TRBV6-1
size: .
D: .
J: TRBJ2-3
CDR3: CASSGTAGADTQYF
DNA: TGTGCCAGCTCCGGGACAGCGGGAGCAGATACGCAGTATTTT

V: TRBV7-7
size: .
D: TRBD2
J: TRBJ2-5
CDR3: CASSFGLAVGETQYF
DNA: TGTGCTAGCAGCTTCGGACTAGCGGTAGGGGAGACCCAGTACTTC

V: TRBV10-3
size: .
D: .
J: TRBJ2-7
CDR3: CASTSSYEQYF
DNA: TGTGCCAGCACTAGCAGCTACGAGCAGTACTTC

V: TRBV18
size: .
D: TRBD1
J: TRBJ1-5
CDR3: CASSPAGQDQPQHF
DNA: TGTGCCAGCTCACCGGCCGGACAGGACCAGCCCCAGCATTTT

V: TRBV5-4
size: .
D: TRBD2
J: TRBJ2-5
CDR3: CASSQKAGGTIETQYF
DNA: TGTGCCAGCAGCCAAAAAGCGGGGGGTACCATCGAGACCCAGTACTTC

V: TRBV11-2
size: .
D: TRBD2
J: TRBJ2-1
CDR3: CASSPWGLGAGGSLNEQFF
DNA: TGTGCCAGCAGCCCTTGGGGTTTAGGGGCGGGAGGGTCGTTGAATGAGCAGTTCTTC

V: TRBV4-2
size: .
D: TRBD2
J: TRBJ2-1
CDR3: CASSQEGTSGVYNEQFF
DNA: TGTGCCAGCAGCCAAGAAGGGACTAGCGGAGTCTACAATGAGCAGTTCTTC

V: TRBV18
size: .
D: TRBD2
J: TRBJ2-7
CDR3: CASSPLGGAYEQYF
DNA: TGTGCCAGCTCACCACTCGGGGGGGCCTACGAGCAGTACTTC

V: TRBV2
size: few
D: TRBD2
J: TRBJ2-1
CDR3: CASSRSGAAYNEQFF
DNA: TGTGCCAGCAGCCGGAGCGGGGCCGCCTACAATGAGCAGTTCTTC

V: TRBV7-2
size: .
D: .
J: TRBJ1-1
CDR3: CASSSSPGYTEAFF
DNA: TGTGCCAGCAGCTCGTCACCGGGGTACACTGAAGCTTTCTTT

V: TRBV10-3
size: few
D: .
J: TRBJ2-5
CDR3: CASQEGPGTQYF
DNA: TGTGCCAGCCAGGAGGGGCCCGGGACCCAGTACTTC

V: TRBV7-9
size: .
D: TRBD1
J: TRBJ2-2
CDR3: CASSDRGSTGELFF
DNA: TGTGCCAGCAGCGACAGGGGGAGCACCGGGGAGCTGTTTTTT

V: TRBV6-5
size: .
D: .
J: TRBJ1-1
CDR3: CASRGFSGSYTEAFF
DNA: TGTGCCAGCAGGGGGTTCTCAGGGTCGTACACTGAAGCTTTCTTT

V: TRBV7-9
size: once
D: .
J: TRBJ2-5
CDR3: CASSSPGETQYF
DNA: TGTGCCAGCAGCTCTCCAGGGGAGACCCAGTACTTC

V: TRBV7-9
size: .
D: .
J: TRBJ2-5
CDR3: CASSPPSGETQYF
DNA: TGTGCCAGCAGCCCACCCTCAGGAGAGACCCAGTACTTC

V: TRBV6-5
size: .
D: .
J: TRBJ2-7
CDR3: CASSYGGNSYEQYF
DNA: TGTGCCAGCAGTTATGGCGGGAACTCCTACGAGCAGTACTTC

V: TRBV5-1
size: .
D: .
J: TRBJ1-1
CDR3: CASSLDRANTEAFF
DNA: TGCGCCAGCAGCTTGGACAGGGCAAACACTGAAGCTTTCTTT

V: TRBV2
size: .
D: TRBD1
J: TRBJ1-2
CDR3: CASSIDRDSGYTF
DNA: TGTGCCAGCAGCATAGACAGGGACTCTGGCTACACCTTC

V: TRBV5-1
size: .
D: .
J: TRBJ2-7
CDR3: CASSSPSRSYEQYF
DNA: TGCGCCAGCAGCTCTCCTAGCCGCTCCTACGAGCAGTACTTC

V: TRBV28
size: .
D: TRBD1
J: TRBJ2-5
CDR3: CASSWDRVQETQYF
DNA: TGTGCCAGCAGTTGGGACAGAGTCCAAGAGACCCAGTACTTC